The rows below give T cell receptor beta chains drawn from one sample of a study of blood T cell repertoires in COVID-19. Data came from immunoSEQ multiplex PCR; TCRdb stores just in-frame clones and leaves some out. The sample includes 350,000 to 450,000 clones, roughly nine tenths seen only once; the top ten take about 1.1%. The sequenced material came from PBMCs or T cells enriched from blood (not recorded which). The receptors derive from a man aged 25-45 years who had recovered from COVID-19. The CDR3 runs from the conserved cysteine through the conserved F or W. The D gene is left open where the match is weak. Only some rows state a clone size, as once, few, many or a class for expanded clones.

TRBJ1-2,TRBD1,.,TRBV4-2,TGTGCCAGCAGTATAACAGGGGGCGTAGACTATGGCTACACCTTC,CASSITGGVDYGYTF
TRBJ2-7,TRBD1,.,TRBV7-9,TGTGCCAGCAGCTCGAGCCAGACAGGGAGAAACGAGCAGTACTTC,CASSSSQTGRNEQYF
TRBJ2-2,TRBD2,.,TRBV2,TGTGCCAGCAGTTTAGCGGGAGGGCCTCTCGGGGAGCTGTTTTTT,CASSLAGGPLGELFF
TRBJ1-6,.,.,TRBV21-1,TGTGCCAGCAGCAAAGATCTGTTGGGGGCGTCACCCCTCCACTTT,CASSKDLLGASPLHF
TRBJ1-2,.,.,TRBV18,TGTGCCAGCTCGCTTCAGGGGTCCGCGGACGTGAATGGCTACACCTTC,CASSLQGSADVNGYTF
TRBJ1-2,.,.,TRBV30,TGTGCCTGGGACCGAGTGGGAGGGAGCTATGGCTACACCTTC,CAWDRVGGSYGYTF
TRBJ2-3,.,.,TRBV21-1,TGTGCCAGCAGCACCCATTGGCACAGCACAGATACGCAGTATTTT,CASSTHWHSTDTQYF
TRBJ2-3,.,.,TRBV21-1,TGTGCCAGCTGGGCCACAGTTGTCCCAGATACGCAGTATTTT,CASWATVVPDTQYF
TRBJ2-1,TRBD2,few,TRBV24-1,TGTGCCACCAGTGATCCCGGGACTAACCAGGACCATGAGCAGTTCTTC,CATSDPGTNQDHEQFF
TRBJ1-1,TRBD1,.,TRBV5-1,TGCGCCAGCAGCTTTTTTCTAGTTGGATCGACAGGGAAGGACACTGAAGCTTTCTTT,CASSFFLVGSTGKDTEAFF
TRBJ1-4,TRBD1,.,TRBV28,TGTGCCAGCAGTTATCAGGGGGTACCCACTAATGAAAAACTGTTTTTT,CASSYQGVPTNEKLFF
TRBJ2-7,TRBD1,once,TRBV28,TGTGCCAGCAGTCGGCCGCGGGACAGGACCGGTACGTGGGAGCAGTACTTC,CASSRPRDRTGTWEQYF
TRBJ1-2,.,.,TRBV13,TGTGCCAGCAGCCCTCTCTCTGGCAGATCTAACTATGGCTACACCTTC,CASSPLSGRSNYGYTF
TRBJ2-1,.,.,TRBV7-2,TGTGCCAGCAGCTATCAGGGGGGCTCCTACAATGAGCAGTTCTTC,CASSYQGGSYNEQFF